There are a few counts of the clone carrying this T cell receptor (beta chain). Its specificity is not known. The CDR3 contains 15 residues. Trimming took off 2 bases at V and 4 bases at J, with 15 bases between the two ends. Looked up from germline, CDR1 is MNHEY and CDR2 is SVGAGI. Via MiXCR, TCRdb re-called the RT-PCR reads, giving one row per CDR3 protein. This table has approximately 500,000 distinct CDR3 sequences, 11% to 15% appearing once. These data originate in a study of response to subunit inactivated influenza vaccine. Broader study findings: Only a handful of new T cells, the authors suggested, are recruited with each seasonal influenza vaccination.

This receptor was obtained from a man in his fifties or sixties who received an inactivated influenza vaccine. This chain connects TRBV6-5 to TRBJ2-7; the D gene is possibly TRBD2 (7 bases). This specimen was PBMCs from blood, taken about 11 days after vaccination. Written as DNA, the CDR3 is TGTGCCAGCAGTTACGGTAGGGGGAGGGCTTACGAGCAGTACTTC. Translating gives CASSYGRGRAYEQYF.